Each of the 10 T cell receptor beta chains below was sequenced from the same sample in a study of blood T cells in healthy people across ages. With a J-beta primer mix and a sample-barcoded 5' primer, a second PCR ran about 7 to 12 cycles. TCRdb processed the 5' RACE reads anew with MiXCR; each CDR3 protein has one entry. Among around 780,000 distinct CDR3 sequences, approximately 60% were seen once, and the ten largest hold roughly 25%. Sequencing was done on a sample of blood. These receptors all come from a middle-aged man in good health.

The genes are TRBV24-1 and TRBJ1-2; D is possibly TRBD1 (6 bases). CDR3 length: 16 amino acids. Deletions cut 4 bases from V and 4 bases from J, with 18 bases between. Germline CDR1 is KGHDR and CDR2 is SFDVKD. CDR3 sequence: CATSDVSQGQGYGYTF. CDR3 nucleotide sequence: TGTGCCACCAGTGACGTTTCACAGGGCCAGGGCTATGGCTACACCTTC.

Remarks on this clonotype: A much larger clone sits a single nucleotide away, making a read error possible. The chain recombines TRBV12-3 or TRBV12-4 with TRBJ2-5; D is unresolved. This CDR3 contains 13 residues. The CDR3 nucleotides read TGTGCCAGCAGTTTGGGTTTGCTCGAGACCCGGTACTTC. This codes for CASSLGLLETRYF.

The chain employs TRBV6-2 or TRBV6-3 and TRBJ2-5, with D hard to call. Trimming left V 6 bases short and J 5 bases short, with 10 bases between. Germline CDR1 and CDR2: MNHEY and SVGEGT. This CDR3 has 12 residues. CDR3 DNA: TGTGCCAGCAGACGGACGCGGGAGACCCAGTACTTC. Its protein is CASRRTRETQYF.

The chain is built from TRBV20-1 and TRBJ2-7, with 11 bases matching TRBD2. V lost 4 bases to trimming and J lost 0 bases; unmatched junction nucleotides: 5. This CDR3 contains 15 residues. CDR1 and CDR2 (germline): DFQATT, SNEGSKA (reference sequence). The CDR3 region is CSANGLAGGSYEQYF. The CDR3 DNA reads TGCAGTGCTAATGGTCTAGCGGGAGGCTCCTACGAGCAGTACTTC.

This clonotype was counted a few times. This sequence joins TRBV7-2 and TRBJ2-5, with D perhaps TRBD2 (7 bases). CDR1 and CDR2 from the germline V gene are SGHTA and FQGNSA. Trimming removed 5 bases from V and 5 bases from J, with 18 bases in between. The CDR3 is 15 amino acids. CDR3 in DNA: TGTGCCAGCAGCCAAGGGGGGGTCCTTGGGGAGACCCAGTACTTC. The encoded protein is CASSQGGVLGETQYF. The full variable domain, rest sourced from reference TRBV7-2 and TRBJ2-5, is GAGVSQSPSNKVTEKGKDVELRCDPISGHTALYWYRQSLGQGLEFLIYFQGNSAPDKSGLPSDRFSAERTGGSVSTLTIQRTQQEDSAVYLCASSQGGVLGETQYFGPGTRLLVL.

This rearrangement joins TRBV9 to TRBJ1-1; possibly TRBD1 for D (5 bases). This CDR3 contains 15 residues. CDR1 SGDLS and CDR2 YYNGEE come from the germline V gene. V shed 0 bases and J shed 3 bases, with 12 bases lying between them. CDR3: CASSVEPRGDTEAFF. CDR3 sequence (DNA): TGTGCCAGCAGCGTAGAACCTAGGGGAGACACTGAAGCTTTCTTT.

The J gene is TRBJ2-7, the V gene TRBV29-1; 7 bases are shared with TRBD2. This CDR3 spans 14 amino acids. J gave up 3 bases and V 5 bases, and 10 bases lay outside the gene matches. Germline CDR1 and CDR2: SQVTM and ANQGSEA. CDR3 protein: CSVRGREQGYEQYF. The CDR3 DNA is TGCAGCGTTAGAGGGCGGGAGCAGGGCTACGAGCAGTACTTC.

The J gene is TRBJ2-5, the V gene TRBV15; D remains unclear. CDR1 LNHNV and CDR2 YYDKDF come from the germline V gene (reference sequence). V shed 1 base and J shed 0 bases, with 9 bases lying between them. CDR3 length equals 15 residues. The CDR3 is CATSRGPGDQETQYF. DNA of the CDR3: TGTGCCACCAGCAGAGGCCCCGGAGACCAAGAGACCCAGTACTTC.

This chain links TRBV28 with TRBJ2-7, with TRBD1 identical over 7 bases. CDR1 MDHEN and CDR2 SYDVKM come from the germline V gene. V shed 10 bases and J 0 bases; nucleotides not matched to a gene: 12. The CDR3 is 15 amino acids. The CDR3 is CAISTGTDTSYEQYF. The CDR3, as DNA: TGTGCCATCTCAACCGGGACAGATACCTCCTACGAGCAGTACTTC.

The gene calls are TRBV20-1 and TRBJ2-3, with D uncertain. Germline V lookup: CDR1 DFQATT, CDR2 SNEGSKA (reference sequence). The CDR3 spans 15 residues. V was shortened by 5 bases and J by 4 bases, with 19 bases between the two germline ends. The CDR3 DNA follows: TGCAGTGCTGGACCCCGTGGGGTGTGGGCAGATACGCAGTATTTT. The encoded protein is CSAGPRGVWADTQYF.